A single sample is the source of the 24 T cell receptor beta chains below, sequenced in a study of cytomegalovirus exposure and HLA in healthy donors (dated by TCRdb to the late 2010s). The library was generated by the immunoSEQ multiplex PCR assay. TCRdb limited this immuneACCESS table to in-frame rearrangements with V and J called. A share of clones is missing; checked studies link under half to unresolved V genes, and the rest is unexplained. The table for this sample lists about 160,000 clones; roughly 89% of them were counted only once. The ten largest account for under 4.5% of the sample. Sequencing was done on a sample of PBMCs. These receptors were taken from a man between 18 and 35 years old in good health and CMV-seropositive.

The chain links TRBV28 to TRBJ1-2; D is possibly TRBD1 (5 bases). Germline CDR1 reads MDHEN; CDR2 reads SYDVKM. The V end lost 5 bases, the J end lost 5 bases, and 21 bases lay between the germline ends. The CDR3 extends over 16 amino acids. For the CDR3, the DNA is TGTGCCAGCAGTCCCCCAATGGTCGGCAGGGCTTATGGCTACACCTTC. This gives the protein CASSPPMVGRAYGYTF.

This clone was picked up a small number of times. The rearrangement uses TRBV13 and TRBJ2-7; no clear D gene. The CDR3 consists of 13 residues. V was clipped by 6 bases and J by 4 bases, with 13 bases between them. CDR1 PRHDT and CDR2 FYEKMQ come from the germline V gene (reference sequence). This chain's CDR3 is CASRASPSYEQYF. CDR3 in DNA: TGTGCCAGCAGGGCTAGTCCCTCTTACGAGCAGTACTTC.

This clone was seen just once. J is TRBJ2-2 and V is TRBV10-3; 10 bases fit TRBD1. CDR1 and CDR2 (germline): ENHRY, SYGVKD. The CDR3 consists of 17 residues. V trimming: 5 bases; J trimming: 0 bases; junction bases outside the gene matches: 6. CDR3 DNA: TGTGCCATCAGTCCGGGACAGGGGAACCCGAACACCGGGGAGCTGTTTTTT. Translated: CAISPGQGNPNTGELFF.

CDR3 protein: CASRSGGSGSTYNEQFF. DNA for the CDR3: TGCGCCAGCAGGAGCGGAGGGAGCGGATCTACCTACAATGAGCAGTTCTTC. The chain carries TRBV5-1 and TRBJ2-1; tentatively, D is TRBD2 (6 bases). The CDR3 sequence is 17 residues long. Germline CDR1 and CDR2: SGHRS and YFSETQ. Trimming removed 5 bases at V and 2 bases at J, with 20 bases between.

CDR3 DNA: TGTGCCAGCAGCACGGGACAGGGGGCGGGTGAAAAACTGTTTTTT. The encoded protein is CASSTGQGAGEKLFF. The chain employs TRBV27 and TRBJ1-4; TRBD1 matches at 12 bases. The CDR3 is made up of 15 amino acids. Germline V gene sequence: CDR1 MNHEY, CDR2 SMNVEV (reference sequence). V lost 6 bases and J lost 7; bases outside the gene matches: 6.

The chain has TRBV7-2 and TRBJ1-5, with 9 bases that match TRBD1. This CDR3 contains 14 residues. CDR1 and CDR2 (germline): SGHTA, FQGNSA. The junction had 6 bases not matched to a gene; V was cut back by 5 bases and J by 7 bases. The CDR3 coding sequence is TGTGCCAGCAGCCTAGGGACAGGGTGGCAGCCCCAGCATTTT. Protein: CASSLGTGWQPQHF.

The chain links TRBV11-1 to TRBJ1-2, with D perhaps matching TRBD1 (5 bases). The CDR3 spans 15 residues. Germline V gives CDR1 SGHAT, CDR2 FQDESV (reference sequence). V was shortened by 6 bases and J by 4 bases, with 18 bases between the two germline ends. CDR3 nucleotides: TGTGCCAGCAGACATTCCGGGGGAGAAGGCTATGGCTACACCTTC. Translated: CASRHSGGEGYGYTF. The full variable domain, completed using reference TRBV11-1 and TRBJ1-2, is EAEVAQSPRYKITEKSQAVAFWCDPISGHATLYWYRQILGQGPELLVQFQDESVVDDSQLPKDRFSAERLKGVDSTLKIQPAELGDSAMYLCASRHSGGEGYGYTFGSGTRLTVV.

The table lists this clone with a count of one. The chain has TRBV7-9 and TRBJ2-1, with 9 positions matching TRBD2. This CDR3 comprises 16 residues. CDR1 SEHNR and CDR2 FQNEAQ come from the germline V gene (reference sequence). V lost 3 bases, J lost 5 bases, and 8 bases stayed unmatched. The CDR3: CASSFLREGRHNEQFF. CDR3 nucleotides: TGTGCCAGCAGCTTTTTGCGGGAGGGCCGCCACAATGAGCAGTTCTTC.

This clone was seen a single time. The J gene is TRBJ2-2, the V gene TRBV19; D is unresolved. The germline V and J ends were trimmed by 3 bases and 5 bases, with 7 bases remaining between them. The CDR3 runs to 13 residues. Germline-derived CDR1 and CDR2 are LNHDA and SQIVND (reference sequence). The DNA for the CDR3 is TGTGCCAGTAGTATCAAGCTGACCGGGGAGCTGTTTTTT. Its protein is CASSIKLTGELFF.

The chain joins TRBV28 to TRBJ2-7, with TRBD2 as a possible D gene (5 bases). The V and J ends lost 10 bases and 2 bases respectively, with 9 bases between them. Germline-derived CDR1 and CDR2 are MDHEN and SYDVKM. This CDR3 is 11 amino acids long. The CDR3 DNA sequence: TGTGCCACCAAGCGGACCTACGAGCAGTACTTC. It is translated as CATKRTYEQYF.

V usage is TRBV5-1 and J usage is TRBJ2-3, with TRBD1 matching 9 bases. The CDR3 is made up of 14 amino acids. The germline CDR1 and CDR2 sequences are SGHRS and YFSETQ. Unmatched junction bases numbered 3, after V lost 3 bases and J lost 4 bases. CDR3 protein: CASSSGQGSDTQYF. CDR3 in DNA: TGCGCCAGCAGCTCCGGACAGGGGTCAGATACGCAGTATTTT.

V is TRBV29-1 and J is TRBJ2-1; 9 bases match TRBD1. The CDR3 contains 16 residues. Trimming at V came to 4 bases and at J to 7 bases, leaving 14 bases not matched to a gene. CDR1 and CDR2 (germline): SQVTM, ANQGSEA. The CDR3 region has the DNA TGCAGCGTTGTTGCTCCCCGGGACAGGGCGGGAAATGAGCAGTTCTTC. Amino acids: CSVVAPRDRAGNEQFF.

This clone came up many times. The chain uses TRBV9 and TRBJ2-3, with 7 bases aligning to TRBD2. CDR1 SGDLS and CDR2 YYNGEE come from the germline V gene. J was trimmed by 3 bases and V by 3 bases; bases with no gene match: 4. The CDR3 extends over 14 amino acids. The CDR3 nucleotides are TGTGCCAGCAGCGGAAGCGGGACTACAGATACGCAGTATTTT. Protein product: CASSGSGTTDTQYF.

This rearrangement joins TRBV7-9 to TRBJ2-7, with TRBD1 matching 10 bases. Per germline, CDR1 SEHNR and CDR2 FQNEAQ (reference sequence). V gave up 7 bases and J gave up 4 bases; unmatched junction bases: 10. This CDR3 region has 15 residues. The chain's CDR3 is CASNPTGGLIYEQYF. CDR3 sequence (DNA): TGTGCCAGCAACCCGACAGGGGGCCTTATATACGAGCAGTACTTC. Full variable domain (missing parts from reference TRBV7-9 and TRBJ2-7): DTGVSQNPRHKITKRGQNVTFRCDPISEHNRLYWYRQTLGQGPEFLTYFQNEAQLEKSRLLSDRFSAERPKGSFSTLEIQRTEQGDSAMYLCASNPTGGLIYEQYFGPGTRLTVT.

The J gene is TRBJ1-1, the V gene TRBV7-3; D is uncertain. The germline V gene encodes CDR1 SGHTA and CDR2 FQGTGA. The CDR3 loop spans 13 amino acids. The ends were cut back, 1 base at V and 2 bases at J, with 5 bases in the middle. Written as DNA, the CDR3 is TGTGCCAGCAGCTTAATGGGCAACACTGAAGCTTTCTTT. This sequence encodes CASSLMGNTEAFF. The variable domain in full, completed from reference TRBV7-3 and TRBJ1-1, reads GAGVSQTPSNKVTEKGKYVELRCDPISGHTALYWYRQSLGQGPEFLIYFQGTGAADDSGLPNDRFFAVRPEGSVSTLKIQRTERGDSAVYLCASSLMGNTEAFFGQGTRLTVV.

This clone was detected only once. V gene TRBV19 combines with J gene TRBJ1-4, with D perhaps matching TRBD1 (5 bases). The ends were cut back, 1 base at V and 4 bases at J, with 13 bases in the middle. This CDR3 is built from 16 residues. Germline V CDR1 and CDR2: LNHDA, SQIVND (reference sequence). Written as DNA, the CDR3 is TGTGCCAGTAGTATAGTAGTTCGACAGCGTAATGAAAAACTGTTTTTT. Protein product: CASSIVVRQRNEKLFF.

This clone has only one observation. This chain links TRBV5-1 with TRBJ2-7; weak D call: TRBD1 (5 bases). Between the trimmed V and J ends, which lost 7 bases and 0 bases, there was a span of 14 bases. The germline gives CDR1 SGHRS, CDR2 YFSETQ. The CDR3 extends over 14 amino acids. The CDR3 nucleotides read TGCGCCAGCGCCCTGGAGACAGTCTCCTACGAGCAGTACTTC. This gives the protein CASALETVSYEQYF.

This clone occurred a few times. The chain recombines TRBV28 with TRBJ1-2; the match to TRBD1 covers 7 bases. Germline trimming cut 10 bases from V and 7 bases from J; bases unmatched to any gene: 9. The CDR3 length is 12 residues. Germline V CDR1 and CDR2: MDHEN, SYDVKM. CDR3 sequence: CAILDRASGYTF. CDR3 DNA: TGTGCCATCTTAGACAGGGCTAGTGGCTACACCTTC.

V is TRBV28 and J is TRBJ2-3, with D tentatively TRBD2 (6 bases). The CDR3 contains 16 residues. Germline loops: CDR1 MDHEN, CDR2 SYDVKM. V was shortened by 5 bases and J by 4 bases, with 19 bases between the two germline ends. The DNA for the CDR3 is TGTGCCAGCAGTGGAAGCGAGGCACTAGCCTCAGATACGCAGTATTTT. It codes for CASSGSEALASDTQYF.

CDR3 nucleotides: TGTGCCAGCAGAGCTCGTGCTCAACGGGCCGGGGAGCTGTTTTTT. Protein: CASRARAQRAGELFF. The chain combines TRBV6-6 with TRBJ2-2, with no clear D. The V gene's germline CDR1 is MNHNY and CDR2 SVGAGI (reference sequence). Between the trimmed V and J ends, which lost 6 bases and 6 bases, there was a span of 17 bases. The CDR3 covers 15 residues.

V usage is TRBV18 and J usage is TRBJ2-1; TRBD2 aligns across 7 bases. This CDR3 is built from 13 residues. Germline V gene lookup returns CDR1 KGHSH and CDR2 LQKENI. V was pared by 5 bases and J by 10 bases, with 8 bases of the junction left unmatched. CDR3 loop: CASSSTSAGEQFF. Here the CDR3 DNA reads TGTGCCAGCTCATCAACTAGCGCGGGGGAGCAGTTCTTC.

The chain is built from TRBV7-9 and TRBJ2-1; 7 bases align to TRBD2. This CDR3 contains 13 residues. From germline, CDR1 is SEHNR and CDR2 FQNEAQ (reference sequence). V trimming: 5 bases; J trimming: 5 bases; junction bases outside the gene matches: 3. The CDR3 here is CASSPGGHNEQFF. The CDR3 coding sequence is TGTGCCAGCAGCCCGGGAGGACACAATGAGCAGTTCTTC.

The V call is TRBV15, the J call TRBJ1-1; D is unresolved. This CDR3 has 14 amino acids. The V gene's germline CDR1 is LNHNV and CDR2 YYDKDF (reference sequence). V was cut by 8 bases and J by 1 base, with 14 bases left in between. CDR3: CATVRGSENTEAFF. The CDR3 DNA reads TGTGCCACCGTCCGAGGGAGTGAGAACACTGAAGCTTTCTTT.

The chain is built from TRBV19 and TRBJ1-2; maybe TRBD1 (5 bases). Per germline, CDR1 LNHDA and CDR2 SQIVND (reference sequence). Trimming cost V 5 bases and J 8 bases, with 21 bases left between them. This CDR3 has 15 residues. The CDR3 spells CASSLQEPLFYGYTF. The CDR3 DNA reads TGTGCCAGTAGTTTACAGGAGCCCCTATTTTACGGCTACACCTTC.